This paragraph covers one T cell receptor (beta chain) sequence. The immunoSEQ assay was v3.0, run at survey level. TCRdb keeps only in-frame clones here, not all; method: immunoSEQ multiplex PCR. The table lists 20,000 to 25,000 clones, around 80% of them singletons. This record comes from a study of long-term antiretroviral therapy in people with HIV. Germline V gene data show CDR1 as SGHNT and CDR2 as YYREEE (reference sequence). Trimming took 2 bases from V and 6 from J, leaving 19 bases between them. The CDR3 sequence is 16 residues long. This clonotype was sampled from a woman aged 40 to 55 with HIV. V is TRBV5-4 and J is TRBJ2-3; maybe TRBD2 (6 bases). The specimen comprised unsorted PBMCs, sampled 1.2 years after starting antiretroviral therapy. The CDR3 region is CASSFLPGALPDTQYF. The DNA of the CDR3 is TGTGCCAGCAGCTTCCTACCGGGAGCCCTTCCCGATACGCAGTATTTT.